The 27 T cell receptor beta chains given below trace back to one sample, sequenced in a study of blood T cell repertoires in COVID-19. Libraries were prepared by immunoSEQ multiplex PCR; TCRdb keeps only in-frame clonotypes and omits some of them. The sample contains nearly 50,000 clones, more than 70% of which appear only once. The sequenced sample was peripheral blood. These receptors were taken from a woman aged 55-70 years with acute or convalescent COVID-19.

This clone appeared a few times. V gene TRBV5-4 combines with J gene TRBJ1-1; 8 nucleotides match TRBD1. V dropped 3 bases and J dropped 3; count of bases not matched to a gene: 10. The CDR3 has 16 residues. Germline values: CDR1 SGHNT, CDR2 YYREEE (reference sequence). The CDR3 DNA follows: TGTGCCAGCAGCTCACACTCCTCGACAGGGGACACTGAAGCTTTCTTT. Translating it yields CASSSHSSTGDTEAFF.

The chain has TRBV9 and TRBJ2-3, with 14 bases fitting TRBD2. CDR1 SGDLS and CDR2 YYNGEE come from the germline V gene. There are 16 residues in the CDR3. V lost 5 bases to trimming and J lost 8 bases; unmatched junction nucleotides: 10. The CDR3 region has the DNA TGTGCCAGCAGTATAGAGGGGACTAGCGGGAGAGGTACGCAGTATTTT. It is translated as CASSIEGTSGRGTQYF. The complete variable domain, with remaining parts taken from reference TRBV9 and TRBJ2-3, reads DSGVTQTPKHLITATGQRVTLRCSPRSGDLSVYWYQQSLDQGLQFLIQYYNGEERAKGNILERFSAQQFPDLHSELNLSSLELGDSALYFCASSIEGTSGRGTQYFGPGTRLTVL.

The V call is TRBV4-1, the J call TRBJ1-6; 7 positions agree with TRBD1. Trimming at V came to 3 bases and at J to 5 bases, leaving 4 bases not matched to a gene. Germline V gene lookup returns CDR1 MGHRA and CDR2 YSYEKL. The CDR3 spans 15 residues. CDR3 loop: CASSQPGQNNSPLHF. The CDR3 DNA reads TGCGCCAGCAGCCAGCCGGGACAGAATAATTCACCCCTCCACTTT.

V usage is TRBV7-9 and J usage is TRBJ1-4; perhaps TRBD1 as D (6 bases). The CDR3 has 13 residues. Between the trimmed V and J ends, which lost 4 bases and 8 bases, there was a span of 11 bases. Germline CDR1 and CDR2: SEHNR and FQNEAQ (reference sequence). The CDR3, as DNA: TGTGCCAGCAGCTCAAATACAGGGGAAAAACTGTTTTTT. Translated, it gives CASSSNTGEKLFF.

This clone showed up just a few times. The chain combines TRBV3-1 (or the pseudogene TRBV3-2) with TRBJ1-2; D unclear. Between the trimmed V and J ends, which lost 1 base and 4 bases, there was a span of 10 bases. Germline values: CDR1 LGHDT, CDR2 YNNKEL (reference sequence). The CDR3 is 14 residues long. This CDR3 is CASSQGLESYGYTF. The CDR3 bases are TGTGCCAGCAGCCAAGGGCTGGAGAGCTATGGCTACACCTTC.

The chain is built from TRBV3-1 (or the pseudogene TRBV3-2) and TRBJ2-2, with unresolved D. Germline lookup yields CDR1 LGHDT and CDR2 YNNKEL (reference sequence). V was cut by 1 base and J by 0 bases, with 3 bases left in between. The CDR3 is made up of 14 amino acids. The CDR3 sequence is CASSQGPNTGELFF. The CDR3 coding sequence is TGTGCCAGCAGCCAAGGGCCGAACACCGGGGAGCTGTTTTTT.

This clone came up a few times. The V call is TRBV19, the J call TRBJ1-3, with 8 bases aligning to TRBD1. J was trimmed by 3 bases and V by 2 bases; bases with no gene match: 3. The CDR3 length is 15 residues. Germline V lookup: CDR1 LNHDA, CDR2 SQIVND (reference sequence). The CDR3 DNA sequence: TGTGCCAGTAGTATACCAGGGGGCAATGGAAACACCATATATTTT. This translates into CASSIPGGNGNTIYF.

The rearrangement uses TRBV10-1 and TRBJ2-2; 11 bases agree with TRBD2. This CDR3 is 17 amino acids long. J was trimmed by 5 bases and V by 6 bases; bases with no gene match: 11. The germline CDR1 and CDR2 sequences are WNHNN and SYGVQD (reference sequence). CDR3 loop: CASSRSGGASCTGELFF. The CDR3 DNA reads as TGCGCCAGCAGCCGTAGCGGGGGGGCCTCTTGTACCGGGGAGCTGTTTTTT.

This clone was recorded once. The chain couples TRBV5-1 to TRBJ2-3; the D gene is possibly TRBD1 (5 bases). The V gene lost 0 bases and the J gene lost 2 bases, with 7 bases spanning the gap. This CDR3 has 14 amino acids. Germline assignment: CDR1 SGHRS and CDR2 YFSETQ. The CDR3 loop reads CASSLGQSTDTQYF. CDR3 DNA sequence: TGCGCCAGCAGCTTGGGACAGTCCACAGATACGCAGTATTTT.

This chain links TRBV7-2 with TRBJ1-5; D not certain. V shed 1 base and J shed 5 bases, with 6 bases lying between them. The CDR3 sequence is 13 residues long. Germline V gene lookup returns CDR1 SGHTA and CDR2 FQGNSA. CDR3 sequence (DNA): TGTGCCAGCAGCTTAGAGCCCCATCAGCCCCAGCATTTT. Protein sequence: CASSLEPHQPQHF.

Here the CDR3 reads CASSLAPRRGGFHEQYF. The CDR3 DNA is TGTGCCAGCAGCTTGGCTCCTCGACGCGGGGGGTTTCACGAGCAGTACTTC. The V gene is TRBV5-6, the J gene TRBJ2-7; 8 bases are a match to TRBD2. Trimming cost V 0 bases and J 5 bases; bases outside gene matches: 13. Germline CDR1 is SGHDT and CDR2 is YYEEEE. The length of the CDR3 is 17 residues.

The V gene is TRBV19, the J gene TRBJ1-6, with 9 nucleotides matching TRBD1. Germline CDR1 LNHDA, CDR2 SQIVND (reference sequence). The CDR3 totals 14 residues. Trimming at V came to 5 bases and at J to 8 bases, leaving 4 bases not matched to a gene. The CDR3, as DNA: TGTGCCAGTAGTTCCCGGACAGGGGATTCACCCCTCCACTTT. This translates into CASSSRTGDSPLHF.

This clone has more than one count but fewer than ten. The gene calls are TRBV7-9 and TRBJ2-1; perhaps TRBD1 as D (6 bases). From germline, CDR1 is SEHNR and CDR2 FQNEAQ (reference sequence). This CDR3 has 12 amino acids. Trimming pared 5 bases from V and 8 bases from J, leaving 10 bases between. The CDR3 spells CASSQGWDEQFF. The CDR3 region has the DNA TGTGCCAGCAGCCAGGGGTGGGATGAGCAGTTCTTC.

V usage is TRBV12-3 or TRBV12-4 and J usage is TRBJ1-1; D call uncertain. Trimming stripped 5 bases from V and 6 bases from J, with 10 bases between. The CDR3 is 12 amino acids. CDR3 region: CASSPLIAEAFF. DNA for the CDR3: TGTGCCAGCAGTCCTCTAATCGCTGAAGCTTTCTTT.

This chain links TRBV2 with TRBJ1-6; maybe TRBD1 (6 bases). The CDR3 contains 17 residues. V lost 5 bases and J lost 1, with 15 bases in between. The germline V gene encodes CDR1 SNHLY and CDR2 FYNNEI. The CDR3, as DNA: TGTGCCAGCAGTTATCCCAAGGGGGAATCCTATAATTCACCCCTCCACTTT. Translation gives CASSYPKGESYNSPLHF.

This chain joins TRBV3-1 (or the pseudogene TRBV3-2) and TRBJ2-1; 15 bases are a match to TRBD2. V trimming: 4 bases; J trimming: 7 bases; junction bases outside the gene matches: 5. Germline CDR1 is LGHDT and CDR2 is YNNKEL (reference sequence). The CDR3 sequence is 16 residues long. This CDR3 reads CASSRGLAGGENEQFF. Here the CDR3 DNA reads TGTGCCAGCAGCCGGGGACTAGCGGGGGGAGAGAATGAGCAGTTCTTC.

The rearrangement uses TRBV7-2 and TRBJ2-5, with 8 bases lining up with TRBD1. J lost 4 bases, V lost 3 bases, and 7 bases had no gene match. Germline lookup yields CDR1 SGHTA and CDR2 FQGNSA. This CDR3 contains 15 residues. This chain's CDR3 is CASSFSRGHRETQYF. The CDR3 DNA follows: TGTGCCAGCAGCTTCAGCAGGGGGCATCGAGAGACCCAGTACTTC.

There are many counts of this clone. This chain uses TRBV27 with TRBJ1-2, with 8 nucleotides matching TRBD1. The CDR3 contains 12 residues. Germline-derived CDR1 and CDR2 are MNHEY and SMNVEV (reference sequence). With 6 bases clipped from V and 8 bases from J, the junction kept 5 bases outside the gene matches. Here the CDR3 reads CASRRTGNGYTF. The CDR3 DNA reads TGTGCCAGCAGGAGGACAGGGAACGGCTACACCTTC.

The rearrangement uses TRBV6-5 and TRBJ1-3, with D unresolved. Looked up from germline, CDR1 is MNHEY and CDR2 is SVGAGI. The CDR3 runs 15 residues. V shed 6 bases and J shed 0 bases, with 12 bases lying between them. CDR3 DNA sequence: TGTGCCAGCAGCCGGGGAAGGCCCTCTGGAAACACCATATATTTT. This gives the protein CASSRGRPSGNTIYF.

The chain uses TRBV7-9 and TRBJ2-1; perhaps TRBD2 as D (5 bases). This CDR3 comprises 13 residues. V was clipped by 8 bases and J by 9 bases, with 17 bases between them. CDR1 and CDR2 (germline): SEHNR, FQNEAQ (reference sequence). The DNA for the CDR3 is TGTGCCAGCTCTCGACCCGGCCGGGGTGAGCAGTTCTTC. Translation: CASSRPGRGEQFF.

The chain employs TRBV5-6 and TRBJ1-1; D gene ambiguous. The CDR3 length is 14 residues. Germline CDR1 reads SGHDT; CDR2 reads YYEEEE. Trimming stripped 4 bases from V and 6 bases from J, with 16 bases between. CDR3 in DNA: TGTGCCAGCAGCCATCATCTCCTCCACTCTGAAGCTTTCTTT. It specifies CASSHHLLHSEAFF. Together with reference TRBV5-6 and TRBJ1-1, the CDR3 gives the full variable domain: DAGVTQSPTHLIKTRGQQVTLRCSPKSGHDTVSWYQQALGQGPQFIFQYYEEEERQRGNFPDRFSGHQFPNYSSELNVNALLLGDSALYLCASSHHLLHSEAFFGQGTRLTVV.

The V call is TRBV9, the J call TRBJ2-1, with 8 nucleotides matching TRBD1. CDR1 is SGDLS, CDR2 YYNGEE, per germline. The CDR3 spans 15 residues. J gave up 9 bases and V 0 bases, and 8 bases lay outside the gene matches. This CDR3 is CASSVVSGQGSEQFF. As DNA, the CDR3 is TGTGCCAGCAGCGTAGTCTCCGGACAGGGAAGTGAGCAGTTCTTC.

The chain combines TRBV5-1 with TRBJ1-2; 8 bases are a match to TRBD1. Trimming took 0 bases from V and 4 from J; bases not matched to a gene: 5. The CDR3 covers 15 residues. Germline loops: CDR1 SGHRS, CDR2 YFSETQ. This CDR3 reads CASSLARGLSYGYTF. CDR3 nucleotide sequence: TGCGCCAGCAGCTTGGCCAGGGGGCTGAGCTATGGCTACACCTTC.

The chain employs TRBV9 and TRBJ1-5; D is uncertain. The germline gives CDR1 SGDLS, CDR2 YYNGEE. The length of the CDR3 is 13 residues. V dropped 5 bases and J dropped 3 bases, with 9 bases sitting between them. CDR3 DNA: TGTGCCAGCAGTGCGACAAACAATCAGCCCCAGCATTTT. Translating it yields CASSATNNQPQHF.

V usage is TRBV7-2 and J usage is TRBJ2-4, with 7 bases aligning to TRBD2. Trimming cost V 5 bases and J 8 bases; bases outside gene matches: 6. The CDR3 runs to 13 residues. CDR1 is SGHTA, CDR2 FQGNSA, per germline. The DNA of the CDR3 is TGTGCCAGCAGCCCTAACGGGGGGTACATTCAGTACTTC. This codes for CASSPNGGYIQYF.

The chain joins TRBV29-1 to TRBJ2-1, with TRBD1 matching 7 bases. This CDR3 comprises 14 residues. Germline loops: CDR1 SQVTM, CDR2 ANQGSEA. V dropped 3 bases and J dropped 5; count of bases not matched to a gene: 7. Here the CDR3 DNA reads TGCAGCGTTGACGCCGGGACAGCGGACAATGAGCAGTTCTTC. It is translated as CSVDAGTADNEQFF.

This clone showed up just once. The V gene is TRBV7-9, the J gene TRBJ2-2; 8 positions match TRBD1. The CDR3 totals 17 residues. The junction had 7 bases not matched to a gene; V was cut back by 1 base and J by 3 bases. Germline CDR1 and CDR2: SEHNR and FQNEAQ (reference sequence). The DNA of the CDR3 is TGTGCCAGCAGCTTAGGTTGGCAGGGGGCGTACACCGGGGAGCTGTTTTTT. Encoded protein: CASSLGWQGAYTGELFF.